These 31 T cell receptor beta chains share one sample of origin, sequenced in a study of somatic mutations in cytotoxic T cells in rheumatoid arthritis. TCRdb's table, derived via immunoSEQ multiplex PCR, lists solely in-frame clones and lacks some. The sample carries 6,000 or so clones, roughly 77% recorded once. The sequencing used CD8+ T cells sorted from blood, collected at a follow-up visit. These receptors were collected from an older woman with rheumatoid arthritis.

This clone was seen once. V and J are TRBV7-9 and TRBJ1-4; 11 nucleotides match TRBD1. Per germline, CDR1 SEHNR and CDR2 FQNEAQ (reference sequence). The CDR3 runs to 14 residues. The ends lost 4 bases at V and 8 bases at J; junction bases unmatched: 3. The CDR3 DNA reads TGTGCCAGCAGCTCGGACAGGGGGCTGGAAAAACTGTTTTTT. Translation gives CASSSDRGLEKLFF.

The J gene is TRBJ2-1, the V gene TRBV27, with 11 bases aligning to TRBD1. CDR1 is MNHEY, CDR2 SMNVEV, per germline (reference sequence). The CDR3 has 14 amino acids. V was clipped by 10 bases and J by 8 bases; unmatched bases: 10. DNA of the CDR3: TGTGCCACCAGATTGGGGACAGGGGGGTATGAGCAGTTCTTC. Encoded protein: CATRLGTGGYEQFF.

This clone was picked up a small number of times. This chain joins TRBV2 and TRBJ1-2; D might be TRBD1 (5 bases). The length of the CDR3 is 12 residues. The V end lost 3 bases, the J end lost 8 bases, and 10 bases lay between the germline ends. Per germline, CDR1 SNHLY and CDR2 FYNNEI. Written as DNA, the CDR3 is TGTGCCAGCAGTGATGGGGGAGAAGGCTACACCTTC. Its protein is CASSDGGEGYTF.

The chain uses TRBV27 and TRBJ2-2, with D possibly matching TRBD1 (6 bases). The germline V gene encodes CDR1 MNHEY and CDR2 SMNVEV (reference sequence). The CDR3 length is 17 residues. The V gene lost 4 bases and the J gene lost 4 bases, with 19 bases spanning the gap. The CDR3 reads CASSSVGWLGGTGELFF. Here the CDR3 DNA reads TGTGCCAGCAGTTCCGTCGGGTGGTTAGGGGGCACCGGGGAGCTGTTTTTT.

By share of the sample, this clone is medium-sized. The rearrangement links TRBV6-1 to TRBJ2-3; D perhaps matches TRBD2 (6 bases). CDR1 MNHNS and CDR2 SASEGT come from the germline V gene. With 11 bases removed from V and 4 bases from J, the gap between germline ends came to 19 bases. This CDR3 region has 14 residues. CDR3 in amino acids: CAGADGRGPDTQYF. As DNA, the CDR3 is TGTGCCGGGGCGGACGGGAGAGGCCCAGATACGCAGTATTTT.

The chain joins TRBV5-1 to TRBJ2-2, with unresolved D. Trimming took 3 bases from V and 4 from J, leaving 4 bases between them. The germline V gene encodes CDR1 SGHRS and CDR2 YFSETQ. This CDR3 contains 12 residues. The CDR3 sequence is CASSSLTGELFF. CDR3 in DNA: TGCGCCAGCAGCTCCCTCACCGGGGAGCTGTTTTTT.

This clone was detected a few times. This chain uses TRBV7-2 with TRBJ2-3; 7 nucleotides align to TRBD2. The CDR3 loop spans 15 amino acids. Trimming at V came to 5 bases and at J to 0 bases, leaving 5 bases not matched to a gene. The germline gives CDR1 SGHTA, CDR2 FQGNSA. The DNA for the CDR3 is TGTGCCAGCAGCCCGGATAGCGGGAGCACAGATACGCAGTATTTT. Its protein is CASSPDSGSTDTQYF.

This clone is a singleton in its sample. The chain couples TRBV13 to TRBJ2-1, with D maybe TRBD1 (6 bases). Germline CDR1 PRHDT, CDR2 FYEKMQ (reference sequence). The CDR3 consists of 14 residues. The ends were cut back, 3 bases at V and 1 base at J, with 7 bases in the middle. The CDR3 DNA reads TGTGCCAGCAGCTTCGGACAGTCCTACAATGAGCAGTTCTTC. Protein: CASSFGQSYNEQFF. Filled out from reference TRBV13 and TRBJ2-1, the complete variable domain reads AAGVIQSPRHLIKEKRETATLKCYPIPRHDTVYWYQQGPGQDPQFLISFYEKMQSDKGSIPDRFSAQQFSDYHSELNMSSLELGDSALYFCASSFGQSYNEQFFGPGTRLTVL.

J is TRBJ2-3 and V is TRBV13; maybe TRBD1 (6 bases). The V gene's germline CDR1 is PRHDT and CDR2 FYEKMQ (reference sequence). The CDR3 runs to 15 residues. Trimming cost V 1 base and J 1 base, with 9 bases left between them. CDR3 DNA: TGTGCCAGCAGCTTAGTAGGGGGAGGCACAGATACGCAGTATTTT. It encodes CASSLVGGGTDTQYF.

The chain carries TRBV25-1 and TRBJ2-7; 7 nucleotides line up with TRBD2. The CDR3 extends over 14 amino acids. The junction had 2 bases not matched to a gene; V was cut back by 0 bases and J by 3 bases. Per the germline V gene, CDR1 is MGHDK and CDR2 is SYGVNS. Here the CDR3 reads CASSEYLADYEQYF. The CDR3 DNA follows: TGTGCCAGCAGTGAATATCTAGCGGACTACGAGCAGTACTTC.

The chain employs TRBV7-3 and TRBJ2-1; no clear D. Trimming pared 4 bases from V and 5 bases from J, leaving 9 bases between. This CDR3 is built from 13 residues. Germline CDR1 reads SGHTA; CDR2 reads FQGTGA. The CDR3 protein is CASSSLGNNEQFF. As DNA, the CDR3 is TGTGCCAGCAGCTCGCTAGGGAACAATGAGCAGTTCTTC.

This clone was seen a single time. CDR3 protein: CASSDWSREETQYF. CDR3 coding DNA: TGTGCCAGCAGTGATTGGTCTCGCGAGGAGACCCAGTACTTC. The chain joins TRBV6-1 to TRBJ2-5; no reliable D call. CDR3 length equals 14 residues. The V gene's germline CDR1 is MNHNS and CDR2 SASEGT. V lost 3 bases and J lost 5, with 13 bases in between.

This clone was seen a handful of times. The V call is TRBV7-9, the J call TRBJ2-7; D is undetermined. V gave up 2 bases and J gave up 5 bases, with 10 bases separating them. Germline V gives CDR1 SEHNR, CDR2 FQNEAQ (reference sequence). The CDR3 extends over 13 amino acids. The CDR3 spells CASSLPGANEQYF. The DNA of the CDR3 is TGTGCCAGCAGCTTACCTGGCGCTAACGAGCAGTACTTC. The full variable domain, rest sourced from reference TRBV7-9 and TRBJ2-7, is DTGVSQNPRHKITKRGQNVTFRCDPISEHNRLYWYRQTLGQGPEFLTYFQNEAQLEKSRLLSDRFSAERPKGSFSTLEIQRTEQGDSAMYLCASSLPGANEQYFGPGTRLTVT.

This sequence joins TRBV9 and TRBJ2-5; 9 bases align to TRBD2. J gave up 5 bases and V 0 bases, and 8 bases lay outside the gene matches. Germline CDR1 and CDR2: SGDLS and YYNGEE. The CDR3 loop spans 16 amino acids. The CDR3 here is CASSVGVAGVGETQYF. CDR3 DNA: TGTGCCAGCAGCGTAGGGGTAGCGGGGGTGGGGGAGACCCAGTACTTC. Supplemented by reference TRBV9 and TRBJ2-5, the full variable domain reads DSGVTQTPKHLITATGQRVTLRCSPRSGDLSVYWYQQSLDQGLQFLIQYYNGEERAKGNILERFSAQQFPDLHSELNLSSLELGDSALYFCASSVGVAGVGETQYFGPGTRLLVL.

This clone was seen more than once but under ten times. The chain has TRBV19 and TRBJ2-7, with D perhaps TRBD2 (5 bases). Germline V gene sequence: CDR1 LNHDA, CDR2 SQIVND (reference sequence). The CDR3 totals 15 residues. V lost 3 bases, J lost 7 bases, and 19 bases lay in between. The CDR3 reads CASSIRGPKTGEQYF. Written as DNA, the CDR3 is TGTGCCAGTAGTATCCGCGGACCCAAGACGGGGGAGCAGTACTTC.

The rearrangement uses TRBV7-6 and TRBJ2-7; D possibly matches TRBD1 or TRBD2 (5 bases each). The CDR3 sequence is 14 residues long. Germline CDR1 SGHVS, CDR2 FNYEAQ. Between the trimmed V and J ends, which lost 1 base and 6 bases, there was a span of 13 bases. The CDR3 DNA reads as TGTGCCAGCAGCTTAGATGGGGGTGGAAGCGAGCAGTACTTC. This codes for CASSLDGGGSEQYF.

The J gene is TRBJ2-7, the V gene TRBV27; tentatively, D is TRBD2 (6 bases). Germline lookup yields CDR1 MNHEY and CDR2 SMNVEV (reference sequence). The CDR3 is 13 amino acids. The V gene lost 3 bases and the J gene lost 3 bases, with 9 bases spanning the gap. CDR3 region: CASSFLGGYEQYF. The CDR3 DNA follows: TGTGCCAGCAGTTTCCTGGGGGGCTACGAGCAGTACTTC.

The DNA of the CDR3 is TGTGCCAGCAGTGAAGGGGTCGGGGGGCGACGGCAAGAGACCCAGTACTTC. Encoded protein: CASSEGVGGRRQETQYF. The chain carries TRBV25-1 and TRBJ2-5; weak D call: TRBD2 (7 bases). CDR3 length: 17 amino acids. With 2 bases removed from V and 2 bases from J, the gap between germline ends came to 18 bases. The germline gives CDR1 MGHDK, CDR2 SYGVNS.

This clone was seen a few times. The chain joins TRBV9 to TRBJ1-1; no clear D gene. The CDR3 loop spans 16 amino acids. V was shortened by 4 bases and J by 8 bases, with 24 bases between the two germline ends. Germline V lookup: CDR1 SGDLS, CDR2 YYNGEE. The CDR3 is CASSPRVGGPTAEAFF. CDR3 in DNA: TGTGCCAGCAGCCCCCGAGTGGGAGGGCCGACGGCCGAAGCTTTCTTT.

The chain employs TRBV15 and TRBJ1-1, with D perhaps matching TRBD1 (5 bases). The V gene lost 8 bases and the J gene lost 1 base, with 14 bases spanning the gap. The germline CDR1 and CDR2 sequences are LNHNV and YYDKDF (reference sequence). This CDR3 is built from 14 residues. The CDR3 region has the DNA TGTGCCACCCGGGGCGCGAATGGGAACACTGAAGCTTTCTTT. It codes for CATRGANGNTEAFF.

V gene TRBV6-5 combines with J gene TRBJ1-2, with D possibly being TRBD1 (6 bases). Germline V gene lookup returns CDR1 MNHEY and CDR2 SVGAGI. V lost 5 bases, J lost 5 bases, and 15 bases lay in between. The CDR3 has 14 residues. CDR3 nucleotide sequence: TGTGCCAGCAGTGATACAGGGTTTGGGTATGGCTACACCTTC. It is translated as CASSDTGFGYGYTF.

The CDR3 DNA reads as TGCGCCAGCAGCCCGGGACTAGCGGGAGACCGCACAGATACGCAGTATTTT. Translated: CASSPGLAGDRTDTQYF. J is TRBJ2-3 and V is TRBV4-1; 14 bases fit TRBD2. The CDR3 sequence is 17 residues long. V was clipped by 4 bases and J by 1 base; unmatched bases: 4. Germline V gene sequence: CDR1 MGHRA, CDR2 YSYEKL.

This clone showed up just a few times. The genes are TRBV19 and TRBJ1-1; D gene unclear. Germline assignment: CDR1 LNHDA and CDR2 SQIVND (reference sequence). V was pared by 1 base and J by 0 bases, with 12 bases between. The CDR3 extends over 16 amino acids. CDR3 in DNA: TGTGCCAGTAGTATAGGAATCCGGGTCCTGAACACTGAAGCTTTCTTT. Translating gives CASSIGIRVLNTEAFF.

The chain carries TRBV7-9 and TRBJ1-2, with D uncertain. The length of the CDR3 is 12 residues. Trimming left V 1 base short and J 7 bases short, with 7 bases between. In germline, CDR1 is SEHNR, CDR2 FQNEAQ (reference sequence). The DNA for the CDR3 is TGTGCCAGCAGCTTAGGGCCGGGTGGCTACACCTTC. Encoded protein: CASSLGPGGYTF.

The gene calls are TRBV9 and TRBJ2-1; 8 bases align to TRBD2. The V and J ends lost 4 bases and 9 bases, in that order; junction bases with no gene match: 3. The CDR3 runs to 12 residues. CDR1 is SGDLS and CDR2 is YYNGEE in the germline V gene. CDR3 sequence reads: CASSHGGGEQFF. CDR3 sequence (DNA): TGTGCCAGCAGCCACGGGGGGGGTGAGCAGTTCTTC.

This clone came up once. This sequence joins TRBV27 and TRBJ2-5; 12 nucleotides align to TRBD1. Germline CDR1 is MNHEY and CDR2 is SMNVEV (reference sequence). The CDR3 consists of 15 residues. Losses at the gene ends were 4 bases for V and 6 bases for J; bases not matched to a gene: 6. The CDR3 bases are TGTGCCAGCAGTTCGGGACAGGGGGCGCTGAAGACCCAGTACTTC. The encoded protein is CASSSGQGALKTQYF.

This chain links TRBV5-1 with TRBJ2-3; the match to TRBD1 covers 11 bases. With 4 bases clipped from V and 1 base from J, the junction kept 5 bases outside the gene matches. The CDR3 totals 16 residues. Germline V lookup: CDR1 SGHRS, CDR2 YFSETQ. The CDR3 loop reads CASSRTGQGGTDTQYF. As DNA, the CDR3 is TGCGCCAGCAGCCGAACGGGACAGGGGGGCACAGATACGCAGTATTTT.

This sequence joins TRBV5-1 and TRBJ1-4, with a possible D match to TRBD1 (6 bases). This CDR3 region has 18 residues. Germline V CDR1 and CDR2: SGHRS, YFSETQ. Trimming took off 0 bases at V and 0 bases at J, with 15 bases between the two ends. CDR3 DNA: TGCGCCAGCAGCTTGGCCAGGGGAGGCTCGGCAACTAATGAAAAACTGTTTTTT. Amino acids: CASSLARGGSATNEKLFF.

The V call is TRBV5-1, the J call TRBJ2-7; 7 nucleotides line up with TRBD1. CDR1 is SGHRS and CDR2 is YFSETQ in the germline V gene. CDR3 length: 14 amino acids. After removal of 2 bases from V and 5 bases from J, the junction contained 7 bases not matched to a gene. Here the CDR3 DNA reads TGCGCCAGCAGCTTCATCACAGGGGTCAACGAGCAGTACTTC. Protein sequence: CASSFITGVNEQYF. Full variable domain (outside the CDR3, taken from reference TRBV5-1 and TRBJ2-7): KAGVTQTPRYLIKTRGQQVTLSCSPISGHRSVSWYQQTPGQGLQFLFEYFSETQRNKGNFPGRFSGRQFSNSRSEMNVSTLELGDSALYLCASSFITGVNEQYFGPGTRLTVT.

Here the CDR3 reads CASSDFGLAGDYEQFF. The CDR3 DNA reads as TGTGCCAGCAGTGACTTTGGACTAGCGGGAGACTATGAGCAGTTCTTC. The chain joins TRBV6-1 to TRBJ2-1, with 13 bases matching TRBD2. This CDR3 region has 16 residues. J gave up 8 bases and V 3 bases, and 7 bases lay outside the gene matches. Germline V gene sequence: CDR1 MNHNS, CDR2 SASEGT.

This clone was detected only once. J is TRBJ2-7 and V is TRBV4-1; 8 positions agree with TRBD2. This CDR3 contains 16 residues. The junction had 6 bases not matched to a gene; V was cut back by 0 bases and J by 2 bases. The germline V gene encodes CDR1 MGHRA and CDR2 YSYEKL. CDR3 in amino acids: CASSQDDREGTYEQYF. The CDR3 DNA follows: TGCGCCAGCAGCCAAGACGATCGGGAGGGAACCTACGAGCAGTACTTC.